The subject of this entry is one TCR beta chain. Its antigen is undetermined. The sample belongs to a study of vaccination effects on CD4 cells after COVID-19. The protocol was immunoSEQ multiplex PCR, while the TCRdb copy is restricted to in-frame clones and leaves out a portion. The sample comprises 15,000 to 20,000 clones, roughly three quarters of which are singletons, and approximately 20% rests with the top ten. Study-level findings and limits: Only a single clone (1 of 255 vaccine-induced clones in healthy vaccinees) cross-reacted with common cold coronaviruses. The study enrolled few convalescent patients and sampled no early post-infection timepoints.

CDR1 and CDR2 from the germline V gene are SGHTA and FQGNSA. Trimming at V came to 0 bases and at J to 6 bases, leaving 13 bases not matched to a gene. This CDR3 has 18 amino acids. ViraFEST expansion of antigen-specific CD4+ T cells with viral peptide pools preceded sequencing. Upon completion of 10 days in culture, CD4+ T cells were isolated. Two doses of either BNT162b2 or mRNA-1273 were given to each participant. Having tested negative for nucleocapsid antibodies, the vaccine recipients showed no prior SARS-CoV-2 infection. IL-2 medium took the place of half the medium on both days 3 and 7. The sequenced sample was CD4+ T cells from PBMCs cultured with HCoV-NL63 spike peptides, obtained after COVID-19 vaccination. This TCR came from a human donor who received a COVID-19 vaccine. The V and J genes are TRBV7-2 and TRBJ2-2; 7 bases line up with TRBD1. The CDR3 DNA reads TGTGCCAGCAGCTTAGCTGCACGCCGACAGGGAAGCGCCGGGGAGCTGTTTTTT. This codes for CASSLAARRQGSAGELFF.